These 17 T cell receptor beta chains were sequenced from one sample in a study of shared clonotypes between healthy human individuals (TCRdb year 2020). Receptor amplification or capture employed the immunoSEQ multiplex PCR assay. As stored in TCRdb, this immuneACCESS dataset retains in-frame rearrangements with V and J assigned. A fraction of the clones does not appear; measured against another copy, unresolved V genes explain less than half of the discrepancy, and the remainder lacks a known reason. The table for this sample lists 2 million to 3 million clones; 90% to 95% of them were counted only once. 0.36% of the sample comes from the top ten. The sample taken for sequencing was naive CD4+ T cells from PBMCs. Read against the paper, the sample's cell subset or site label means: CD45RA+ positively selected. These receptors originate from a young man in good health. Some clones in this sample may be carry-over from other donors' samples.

The chain's CDR3 is CASSLAALAALGTGELFF. CDR3 sequence (DNA): TGTGCCAGCAGCTTAGCGGCGTTGGCGGCGCTTGGCACCGGGGAGCTGTTTTTT. V usage is TRBV7-2 and J usage is TRBJ2-2; D gene unclear. Per germline, CDR1 SGHTA and CDR2 FQGNSA. The CDR3 loop spans 18 amino acids. Deletions cut 0 bases from V and 4 bases from J, with 18 bases between.

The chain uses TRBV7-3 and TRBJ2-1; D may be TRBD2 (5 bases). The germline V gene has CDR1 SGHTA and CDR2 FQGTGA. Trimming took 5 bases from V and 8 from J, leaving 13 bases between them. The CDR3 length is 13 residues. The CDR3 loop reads CASSRAARDEQFF. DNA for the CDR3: TGTGCCAGCAGCCGAGCGGCGAGGGATGAGCAGTTCTTC.

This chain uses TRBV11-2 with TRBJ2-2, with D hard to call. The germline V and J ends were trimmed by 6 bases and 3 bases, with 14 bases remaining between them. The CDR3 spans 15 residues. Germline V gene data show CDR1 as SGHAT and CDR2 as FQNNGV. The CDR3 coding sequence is TGTGCCAGCAGTCAAGCTGGGCGGCACACCGGGGAGCTGTTTTTT. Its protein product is CASSQAGRHTGELFF.

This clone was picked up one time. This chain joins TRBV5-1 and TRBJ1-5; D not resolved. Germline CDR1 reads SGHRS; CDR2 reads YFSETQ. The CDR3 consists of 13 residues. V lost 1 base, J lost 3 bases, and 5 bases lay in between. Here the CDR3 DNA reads TGCGCCAGCAGCTTGAGCGTCAATCAGCCCCAGCATTTT. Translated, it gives CASSLSVNQPQHF.

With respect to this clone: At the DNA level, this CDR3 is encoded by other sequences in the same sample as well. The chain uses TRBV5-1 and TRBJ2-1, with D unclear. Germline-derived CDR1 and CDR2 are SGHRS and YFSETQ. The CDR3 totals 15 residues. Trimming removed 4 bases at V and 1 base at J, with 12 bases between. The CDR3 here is CASSPEVGSYNEQFF. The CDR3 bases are TGCGCCAGCAGCCCGGAAGTTGGGTCCTACAATGAGCAGTTCTTC. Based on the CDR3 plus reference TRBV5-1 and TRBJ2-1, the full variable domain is KAGVTQTPRYLIKTRGQQVTLSCSPISGHRSVSWYQQTPGQGLQFLFEYFSETQRNKGNFPGRFSGRQFSNSRSEMNVSTLELGDSALYLCASSPEVGSYNEQFFGPGTRLTVL.

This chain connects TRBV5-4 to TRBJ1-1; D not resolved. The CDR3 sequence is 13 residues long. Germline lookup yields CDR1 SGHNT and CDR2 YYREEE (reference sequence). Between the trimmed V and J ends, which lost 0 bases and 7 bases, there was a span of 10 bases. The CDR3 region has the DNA TGTGCCAGCAGCTTGGTGCGGGGAGGTGAAGCTTTCTTT. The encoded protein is CASSLVRGGEAFF.

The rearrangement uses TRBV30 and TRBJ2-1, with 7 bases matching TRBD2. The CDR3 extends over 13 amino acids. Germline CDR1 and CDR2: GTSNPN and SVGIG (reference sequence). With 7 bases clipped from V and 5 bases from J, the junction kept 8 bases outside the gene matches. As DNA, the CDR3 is TGTGCCTCACAAGTGGGGGGGAACAATGAGCAGTTCTTC. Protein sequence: CASQVGGNNEQFF.

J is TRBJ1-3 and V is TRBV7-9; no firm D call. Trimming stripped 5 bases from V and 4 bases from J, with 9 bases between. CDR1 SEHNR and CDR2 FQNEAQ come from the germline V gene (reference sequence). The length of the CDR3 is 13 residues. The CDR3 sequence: CASSQGFGNTIYF. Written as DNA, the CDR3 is TGTGCCAGCAGCCAAGGGTTCGGAAACACCATATATTTT.

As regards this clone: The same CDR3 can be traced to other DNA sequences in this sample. CDR3 bases: TGCGCCAGCAGCCTCCGACTAGCGGGAGAGTCCTACGAGCAGTACTTC. Amino acids: CASSLRLAGESYEQYF. This sequence joins TRBV4-1 and TRBJ2-7; 12 nucleotides agree with TRBD2. The CDR3 has 16 amino acids. Per the germline V gene, CDR1 is MGHRA and CDR2 is YSYEKL. V was clipped by 4 bases and J by 1 base; unmatched bases: 5.

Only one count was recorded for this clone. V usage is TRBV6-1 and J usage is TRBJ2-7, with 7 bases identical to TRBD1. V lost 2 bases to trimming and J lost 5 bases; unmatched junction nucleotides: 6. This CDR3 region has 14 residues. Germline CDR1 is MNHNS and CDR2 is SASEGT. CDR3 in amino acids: CASSELGQNDEQYF. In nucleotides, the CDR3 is TGTGCCAGCAGTGAACTGGGACAGAATGACGAGCAGTACTTC.

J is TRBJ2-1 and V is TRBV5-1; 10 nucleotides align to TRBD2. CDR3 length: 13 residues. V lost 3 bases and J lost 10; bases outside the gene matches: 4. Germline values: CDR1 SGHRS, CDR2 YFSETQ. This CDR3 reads CASSSWTSGEQFF. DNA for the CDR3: TGCGCCAGCAGCTCGTGGACTAGCGGCGAGCAGTTCTTC.

The CDR3 DNA follows: TGTGCCAGCAGGAAGGGCAGCCATGAGCAGTTCTTC. As protein: CASRKGSHEQFF. J is TRBJ2-1 and V is TRBV2, with D hard to call. The length of the CDR3 is 12 residues. Trimming pared 6 bases from V and 8 bases from J, leaving 11 bases between. Per germline, CDR1 SNHLY and CDR2 FYNNEI.

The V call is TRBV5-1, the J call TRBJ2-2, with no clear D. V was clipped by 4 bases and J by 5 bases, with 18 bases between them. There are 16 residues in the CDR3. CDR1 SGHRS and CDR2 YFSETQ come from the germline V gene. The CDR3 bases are TGCGCCAGCAGCGAACTCGGATGGGGTGCGACCGGGGAGCTGTTTTTT. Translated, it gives CASSELGWGATGELFF.

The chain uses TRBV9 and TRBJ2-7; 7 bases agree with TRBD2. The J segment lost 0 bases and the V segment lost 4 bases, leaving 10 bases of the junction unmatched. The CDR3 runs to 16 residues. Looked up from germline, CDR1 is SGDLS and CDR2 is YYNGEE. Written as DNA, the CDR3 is TGTGCCAGCAGCACGTCTAGCGGATCTTACTCCTACGAGCAGTACTTC. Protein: CASSTSSGSYSYEQYF.

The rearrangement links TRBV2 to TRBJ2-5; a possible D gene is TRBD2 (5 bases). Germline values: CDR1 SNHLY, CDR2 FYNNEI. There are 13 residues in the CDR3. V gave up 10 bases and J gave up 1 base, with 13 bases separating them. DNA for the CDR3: TGTGCCACCACTAGGGAGAGCCAAGAGACCCAGTACTTC. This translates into CATTRESQETQYF.

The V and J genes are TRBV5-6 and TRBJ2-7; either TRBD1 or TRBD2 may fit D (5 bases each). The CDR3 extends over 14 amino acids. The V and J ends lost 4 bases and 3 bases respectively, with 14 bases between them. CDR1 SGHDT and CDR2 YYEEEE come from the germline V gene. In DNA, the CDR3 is TGTGCCAGCAGCCCAGGGACGGCTAGCTACGAGCAGTACTTC. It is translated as CASSPGTASYEQYF.

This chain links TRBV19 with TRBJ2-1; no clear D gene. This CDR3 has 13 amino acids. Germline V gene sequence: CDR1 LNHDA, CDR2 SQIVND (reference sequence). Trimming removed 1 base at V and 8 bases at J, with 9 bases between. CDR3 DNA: TGTGCCAGTAGTATAGGGTGGGGTTATGAGCAGTTCTTC. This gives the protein CASSIGWGYEQFF.